Given below is one T cell receptor beta chain in context. The antigen it binds to is not known. It has no much larger one-base neighbor in the sample; base qualities were not kept. This record belongs to a study of shared T cell receptors in the human thymus (dated by TCRdb to about 2021). Regarding the complete study: The study investigated the way shared, self-reactive T-cell receptor alpha chains are produced in the human thymus.

Library method: the immunoSEQ multiplex PCR assay. Not all clones reach the TCRdb copy of this immuneACCESS table, which keeps in-frame sequences only. Checked studies attribute under half of the gap to unresolved V genes and leave the rest unexplained. Recorded for this sample are some 660,000 clones; about 90% of them occurred a single time. The top ten constitute more than 0.009% of the sample. The CDR3 sequence holds 17 residues, the cysteine and phenylalanine included. The only DNA kept is the CDR3, 51 bases in frame from the first base. As encoded in the germline V gene (reference sequence), CDR1 is SEHNR while CDR2 is FQNEAQ. V lost 6 bases and J lost 2 bases, and the count of bases not matched to a germline gene is 11. The same data also went into a second study, on human thymus T cells. The second publication reports: The donors were immunologically healthy infants in Finland who had open corrective cardiac surgery for congenital heart defects. The thymus tissue came from surgical resects taken out during corrective cardiac surgery. Usage of V and J gene segments appeared to be biased in both the thymic and the peripheral blood repertoires. The related research reported highly overlapping thymic TCR repertoires among unrelated individuals. TCR alpha and beta repertoires from fewer than ten infant thymus samples and a few related peripheral blood samples were characterized in the study. The cohort included about six male and a couple of female infants, with donor ages spanning 7 to 244 days. Thymocytes were freed from the tissue by mechanical means and kept at -70 degrees C as pellets of roughly 8.5-31 million cells. A QIAsymphony instrument was used to extract genomic DNA from the frozen cell pellets. Using the immunoSEQ multiplex PCR assay, the TCRB and TCRAD loci were amplified from a standardized quantity of quality-controlled genomic DNA. The amplicons covered the V(D)J region and were long enough to include the CDR3 and to identify the V and J genes. The amplicons were sequenced on an Illumina platform via the commercial immunoSEQ service. Primer bias and sequencing errors were corrected as previously described, and TCRAD and TCRB were defined on the basis of the IMGT database. The repertoires were analysed using immunoSEQ Analyzer 3.0 and VDJTools for basic statistics, V/J segment usage, diversity estimates, rarefaction and pairwise overlap. To estimate diversity, the Chao1, ChaoE, Efron-Thisted, Shannon and inverse Simpson indices were applied, and diversity was also estimated on datasets down-sampled to the smallest sample. Repertoire overlap was determined by strict matching of CDR3 nucleotide sequence, V gene and J gene, and Jaccard-based multidimensional scaling clustering was applied. On average, thymus samples gave 650,000 to 1,000,000 unique TCRB clonotypes, whereas blood samples gave around 80,000.

Sequencing was done on a sample of thymocytes. The chain is assembled from TRBV7-9 and TRBJ2-5, with 11 bases matching TRBD2. The source is a boy under two years old with a congenital heart defect. Donor details come from another sample of the same person, matched by shared clones. In nucleotide form, the sequence is TGTGCCAGCAGACTAGCGGGGGAGCGAATACGGCAAGAGACCCAGTACTTC. It translates as CASRLAGERIRQETQYF.